This T cell receptor beta chain stems from a study of shared clonotypes between healthy human individuals. CD4+ cells yielded CD45RA+ naive and CD45RA-negative memory subsets. This clone appeared a single time. The CDR3 sequence is 13 residues long. Germline V gives CDR1 SEHNR, CDR2 FQNEAQ (reference sequence). The ends lost 6 bases at V and 5 bases at J; junction bases unmatched: 7. Every subset's genomic DNA went evenly onto several immunoSEQ plates. The authors loaded 150 to 250 ng DNA, tens of thousands of T cell genomes, into sorted-subset replicate PCRs. Measured with immunoSEQ multiplex PCR; TCRdb has only the in-frame clones, and not every one. The top ten hold about 1.2% of the sample, which has 1,500,000 or so clones, around 97% seen once.

The sequenced material came from naive CD4+ T cells sorted from blood. Subset specified: CD45RA+ positively selected. The TCR originated in a man under 40 in good health. V gene TRBV7-9 combines with J gene TRBJ2-7; 7 bases fit TRBD1. DNA for the CDR3: TGTGCCAGCAGTTTACAGGGGATCCACGAGCAGTACTTC. Encoded protein: CASSLQGIHEQYF.